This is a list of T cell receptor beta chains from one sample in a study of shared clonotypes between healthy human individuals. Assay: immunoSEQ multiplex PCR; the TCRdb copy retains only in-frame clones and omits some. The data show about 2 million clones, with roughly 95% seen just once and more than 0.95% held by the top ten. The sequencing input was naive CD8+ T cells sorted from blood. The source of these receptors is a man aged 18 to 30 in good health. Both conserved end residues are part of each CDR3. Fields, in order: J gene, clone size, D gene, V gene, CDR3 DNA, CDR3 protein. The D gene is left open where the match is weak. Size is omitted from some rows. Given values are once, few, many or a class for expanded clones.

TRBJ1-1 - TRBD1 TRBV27 TGTGCCAGCAGTTTATCGATCGGACAGGGGTACACTGAAGCTTTCTTT CASSLSIGQGYTEAFF
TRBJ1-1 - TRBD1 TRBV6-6 TGTGCCAGCAGTTACACTACAGGGGACACTGAAGCTTTCTTT CASSYTTGDTEAFF
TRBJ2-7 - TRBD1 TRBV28 TGTGCCAGCAGTTCGCCACTGGGACAGGGCAGCTACGAGCAGTACTTC CASSSPLGQGSYEQYF
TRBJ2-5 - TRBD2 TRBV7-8 TGTGCCAGCAGCTTAGGAGGGGTAGCGGGAGGAACCCAAGAGACCCAGTACTTC CASSLGGVAGGTQETQYF
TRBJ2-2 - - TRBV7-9 TGTGCCAGCAGCTTACCGTATTCGGACACCGGGGAGCTGTTTTTT CASSLPYSDTGELFF
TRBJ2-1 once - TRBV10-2 TGCGCCAGCAAGGGGACACAGTACAATGAGCAGTTCTTC CASKGTQYNEQFF
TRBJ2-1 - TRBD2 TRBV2 TGTGCCAGCAGTCGGACTAGCGGGGGATACAATGAGCAGTTCTTC CASSRTSGGYNEQFF
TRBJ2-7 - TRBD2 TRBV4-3 TGCGCCAGCAGCCAAGAACTACGACTAGCGGGACTGTTCTACGAGCAGTACTTC CASSQELRLAGLFYEQYF
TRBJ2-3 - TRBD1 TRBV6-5 TGTGCCAGCAGTAGGGGGACAGCTAGCACAGATACGCAGTATTTT CASSRGTASTDTQYF
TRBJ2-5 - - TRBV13 TGTGCCAGCAGCCCCTGGGCTGTCAAAGAGACCCAGTACTTC CASSPWAVKETQYF
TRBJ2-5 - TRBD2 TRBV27 TGTGCCAGCACCCAGGGCGGGGGGGCAGGAGAGACCCAGTACTTC CASTQGGGAGETQYF
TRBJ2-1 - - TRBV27 TGTGCCAGTATCGCGGGGACGCGCTCCTACAATGAGCAGTTCTTC CASIAGTRSYNEQFF
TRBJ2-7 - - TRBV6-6 TGTGCCAGCAGTTACGCTGACCGTGTCCCTACTAACGAGCAGTACTTC CASSYADRVPTNEQYF
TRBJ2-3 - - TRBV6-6 TGTGCCAGCAGTTACGTCGGCGGAGCAGATACGCAGTATTTT CASSYVGGADTQYF
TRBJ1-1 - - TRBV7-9 TGTGCCAGCGGCCTACAGGAGCGGAACACTGAAGCTTTCTTT CASGLQERNTEAFF
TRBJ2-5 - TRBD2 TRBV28 TGTGCCAGCAGCCCCGCGCAAGGGACTACACGACTAGAGGGTACGGAGACCCAGTACTTC CASSPAQGTTRLEGTETQYF
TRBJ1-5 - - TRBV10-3 TGTGCCATCAGTGATTGGCGGGATAGCAATCAGCCCCAGCATTTT CAISDWRDSNQPQHF
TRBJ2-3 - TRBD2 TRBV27 TGTGCCAGCAGTTTAGTGCTAGCGGGGGGGCAGGCAGATACGCAGTATTTT CASSLVLAGGQADTQYF
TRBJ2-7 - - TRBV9 TGTGCCAGCAGCCCGCTTCAGGGGGGCGAGCAGTACTTC CASSPLQGGEQYF
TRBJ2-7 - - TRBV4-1 TGCGCCAGCAGCTATCGACAGAGCGCCTACGAGCAGTACTTC CASSYRQSAYEQYF
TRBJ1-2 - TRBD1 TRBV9 TGTGCCAGCAGCGCTGGGACAGGGGGTACCTCTAACTATGGCTACACCTTC CASSAGTGGTSNYGYTF
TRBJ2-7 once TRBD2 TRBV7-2 TGTGCCAGCAGCCCAACCTCTACCTTGGGGGGGGACTCCTACGAGCAGTACTTC CASSPTSTLGGDSYEQYF
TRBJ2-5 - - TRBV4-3 TGCGCCAGCAGCCAAGATTCTAACGTAGAGACCCAGTACTTC CASSQDSNVETQYF
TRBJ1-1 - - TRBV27 TGTGCCAGCATCTTGGGCACTGAAGCTTTCTTT CASILGTEAFF
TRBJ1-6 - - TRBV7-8 TGTGCCAGCAGGTCGGGGACCGCGTATAATTCACCCCTCCACTTT CASRSGTAYNSPLHF
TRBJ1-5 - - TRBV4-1 TGCGCCAGCAGCCAAGCTGCCGGGGGCAATCAGCCCCAGCATTTT CASSQAAGGNQPQHF
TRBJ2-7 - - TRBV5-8 TGTGCCAGCATCTTTGAGGGGGGGGTATACGAGCAGTACTTC CASIFEGGVYEQYF
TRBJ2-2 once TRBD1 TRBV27 TGTGCCAGCAGTTTAGCCCACGGGACAGGGATCACCGGGGAGCTGTTTTTT CASSLAHGTGITGELFF
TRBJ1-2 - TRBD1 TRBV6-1 TGTGCCAGCAGTGAACCGGTGACAGGGAATGGCTACACCTTC CASSEPVTGNGYTF
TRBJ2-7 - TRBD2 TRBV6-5 TGTGCCAGCAGTTACAGTAGCGGGGAAAGGTCCTACGAGCAGTACTTC CASSYSSGERSYEQYF
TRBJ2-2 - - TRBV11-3 TGTGCCAGCAGTCAAAGTATGGGAGCGAACACCGGGGAGCTGTTTTTT CASSQSMGANTGELFF
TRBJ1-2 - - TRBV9 TGTGCCAGCAGCGTAGAAACAGGACTTAACTATGGCTACACCTTC CASSVETGLNYGYTF
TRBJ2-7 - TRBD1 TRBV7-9 TGTGCCAGCAGACTAGACAGGGGGCTAAACTACGAGCAGTACTTC CASRLDRGLNYEQYF
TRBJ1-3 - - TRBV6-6 TGTGCCAGCAGTTATGCAGGGAACTCTGGAAACACCATATATTTT CASSYAGNSGNTIYF
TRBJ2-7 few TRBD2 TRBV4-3 TGCGCCAGCAGCCCCGGGACTAGCGGGTACGAGCAGTACTTC CASSPGTSGYEQYF